The 3 T cell receptor beta chains given below trace back to one sample, sequenced in a study of blood T cell repertoires in COVID-19. Generated by immunoSEQ multiplex PCR, the TCRdb table keeps only in-frame clones and is missing some. The profile covers 250,000 to 300,000 clones, with more than 85% appearing a single time and approximately 4% taken by the ten largest. Sequenced material: peripheral blood. The origin of the receptors is a man younger than 35 with active or convalescent COVID-19.

The genes are TRBV18 and TRBJ1-4; 7 positions agree with TRBD1. The germline CDR1 and CDR2 sequences are KGHSH and LQKENI. The CDR3 sequence is 13 residues long. J gave up 10 bases and V 3 bases, and 5 bases lay outside the gene matches. Written as DNA, the CDR3 is TGTGCCAGCTCACCCGACAGGGATGCAAAACTGTTTTTT. Protein: CASSPDRDAKLFF.

This clone was picked up a small number of times. The chain uses TRBV30 and TRBJ1-6; the D gene is possibly TRBD1 (5 bases). This CDR3 spans 15 amino acids. Germline V gene sequence: CDR1 GTSNPN, CDR2 SVGIG (reference sequence). The germline V and J ends were trimmed by 2 bases and 10 bases, with 18 bases remaining between them. The CDR3 nucleotides are TGTGCCTGGAGTCACCAAGTAGGGGTCATGTCACCCCTCCACTTT. It specifies CAWSHQVGVMSPLHF.

The chain has TRBV9 and TRBJ2-1; 7 positions match TRBD2. Germline values: CDR1 SGDLS, CDR2 YYNGEE. The J segment lost 1 base and the V segment lost 0 bases, leaving 4 bases of the junction unmatched. The CDR3 loop spans 16 amino acids. The DNA of the CDR3 is TGTGCCAGCAGCGTAGGCGGGAGCATGTCCTACAATGAGCAGTTCTTC. Translating it yields CASSVGGSMSYNEQFF.